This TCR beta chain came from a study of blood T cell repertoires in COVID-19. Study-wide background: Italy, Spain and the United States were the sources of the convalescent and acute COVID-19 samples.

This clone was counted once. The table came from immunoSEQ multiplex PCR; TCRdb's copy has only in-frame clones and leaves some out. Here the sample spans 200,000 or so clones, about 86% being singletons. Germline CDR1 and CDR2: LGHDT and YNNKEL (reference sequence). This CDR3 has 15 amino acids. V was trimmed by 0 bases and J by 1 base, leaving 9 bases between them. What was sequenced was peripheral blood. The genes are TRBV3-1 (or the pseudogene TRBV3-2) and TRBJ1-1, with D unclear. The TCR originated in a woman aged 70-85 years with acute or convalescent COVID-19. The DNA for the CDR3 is TGTGCCAGCAGCCAAGAAGGTGCGGGGAACACTGAAGCTTTCTTT. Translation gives CASSQEGAGNTEAFF.